This T cell receptor beta chain is from a study of neurological immune-mediated disorders. TCRdb recomputed calls from the 5' RACE reads with MiXCR, one row per CDR3 protein. This table has about 46,000 distinct CDR3 sequences, about 2% appearing once. Findings and caveats of the study: It was HTLV-1-associated myelopathy that showed the most TCR clonal expansion, while multiple sclerosis showed the least, falling below healthy controls. On phylogenetic grouping, the repertoires of 18 of 34 multiple sclerosis patients fell within one related-CDR3 cluster, constituting a possible signature.

This clonotype was counted ten times or more. Antigen: not known. Where libraries were unsorted, they were derived from 2 million PBMCs stored at -80 degrees C. The source is a woman aged 40 to 50 with multiple sclerosis. The sequencing input was PBMCs.

CDR3 amino acids: CASSLRGDTNYGYTF. The CDR3 DNA follows: TGTGCCAGCAGCTTGAGAGGTGACACTAACTATGGCTACACCTTC. The V and J genes are TRBV5-6 and TRBJ1-2; D not resolved. This CDR3 is 15 amino acids long. CDR1 and CDR2 (germline): SGHDT, YYEEEE. The V and J ends lost 1 base and 0 bases respectively, with 10 bases between them.